One sample yielded the 8 T cell receptor beta chains listed below, sequenced in a study of post-analysis software for immune sequencing data. Findings and limits, study-wide: Roughly 5 TRBV segments (TRBV5-6, TRBV5-1 and TRBV20-1 among them) occurred more frequently in patients than in controls.

The authors incorporated unique molecular identifiers into the TCR beta cDNA libraries. MiXCR was run by TCRdb on the PCR reads, yielding one entry per CDR3 protein. The sample shows more than 500,000 distinct CDR3 sequences, 30% to 40% of them seen only once. Their target antigens are unknown. The sample was blood. The receptors were gathered from a girl aged 2-17 years with multiple sclerosis.

The chain couples TRBV7-6 to TRBJ2-3; possible D gene TRBD2, 5 bases. The CDR3 is made up of 15 amino acids. The germline V and J ends were trimmed by 5 bases and 6 bases, with 18 bases remaining between them. Germline V gene data show CDR1 as SGHVS and CDR2 as FNYEAQ. This CDR3 reads CASSPSGRGFDTQYF. In nucleotides, the CDR3 is TGTGCCAGCAGCCCAAGCGGCCGGGGTTTCGATACGCAGTATTTT.

This clonotype was counted between two and nine times. V gene TRBV11-2 combines with J gene TRBJ2-3; TRBD1 matches 7 bases. Trimming took 3 bases from V and 5 from J; bases not matched to a gene: 8. The CDR3 extends over 15 amino acids. The germline gives CDR1 SGHAT, CDR2 FQNNGV. CDR3 loop: CASSFVSGGRDTQYF. The CDR3, as DNA: TGTGCCAGCAGCTTTGTCTCAGGGGGACGAGATACGCAGTATTTT.

This clonotype was counted a few times. The CDR3 bases are TGTGCCAGCAGCCAAGGTAGCGGGGGCCCCTATGGCTACACCTTC. Protein: CASSQGSGGPYGYTF. J is TRBJ1-2 and V is TRBV3-1, with D possibly matching TRBD1 (6 bases). CDR3 length equals 15 residues. V was trimmed by 1 base and J by 4 bases, leaving 13 bases between them. Germline CDR1 reads LGHDT; CDR2 reads YNNKEL (reference sequence).

This chain uses TRBV20-1 with TRBJ1-2; D is undetermined. Per the germline V gene, CDR1 is DFQATT and CDR2 is SNEGSKA (reference sequence). V was trimmed by 2 bases and J by 8 bases, leaving 9 bases between them. The CDR3 spans 11 residues. The CDR3 region is CSARFTKGYTF. CDR3 sequence (DNA): TGCAGTGCTAGATTTACTAAAGGCTACACCTTC.

This clonotype was picked up a small number of times. The chain has TRBV3-1 and TRBJ2-4, with 12 bases aligning to TRBD2. This CDR3 has 15 residues. V lost 3 bases, J lost 8 bases, and 5 bases stayed unmatched. Germline values: CDR1 LGHDT, CDR2 YNNKEL (reference sequence). DNA for the CDR3: TGTGCCAGCAGCCACACTAGCGGGGGGAAGGACATTCAGTACTTC. Its protein is CASSHTSGGKDIQYF.

This clonotype was seen a few times. For the CDR3, the DNA is TGTGCCAGCAGTCGGACGGTATATTATGGCTACACCTTC. It translates to CASSRTVYYGYTF. The chain is built from TRBV2 and TRBJ1-2; unclear D gene. This CDR3 has 13 residues. Trimming removed 5 bases at V and 5 bases at J, with 12 bases between. Germline assignment: CDR1 SNHLY and CDR2 FYNNEI.

The rearrangement joins TRBV20-1 to TRBJ1-4; TRBD1 matches at 8 bases. The CDR3 length is 13 residues. V lost 6 bases and J lost 8; bases outside the gene matches: 8. Germline CDR1 is DFQATT and CDR2 is SNEGSKA (reference sequence). The CDR3 sequence: CSADQGAKEKLFF. Written as DNA, the CDR3 is TGCAGTGCAGATCAGGGGGCAAAGGAAAAACTGTTTTTT.

J is TRBJ1-1 and V is TRBV5-1; D unclear. Germline loops: CDR1 SGHRS, CDR2 YFSETQ. The CDR3 extends over 11 amino acids. Between the trimmed V and J ends, which lost 0 bases and 9 bases, there was a span of 6 bases. CDR3 DNA sequence: TGCGCCAGCAGCTTGGACAGTAAAGCTTTCTTT. Translation gives CASSLDSKAFF.